This T cell receptor beta chain is drawn from a study of chemoradiotherapy in HPV16-positive cancers. Study-wide findings and caveats: During treatment, candidate HPV-specific clones and E7-related motifs expanded in tumor. Only two HPV16-positive patients supplied the functional HPV-specificity definition. In HPV16-positive patients, HPV-responsive T-cell expansion tracked better recurrence-free survival.

Some clones are missing from TCRdb's copy, which holds only in-frame ones; the method was immunoSEQ multiplex PCR. Altogether approximately 10,000 clones are present, around 80% being singletons, with the ten largest covering around 2.4%. CDR1 and CDR2 (germline): SGHRS, YFSETQ. The CDR3 spans 16 residues. Trimming pared 0 bases from V and 1 base from J, leaving 13 bases between. With regard to this clone: The target antigen is unknown.

Over chemoradiotherapy, repertoires were sampled more than once. The chain uses TRBV5-1 and TRBJ1-1, with D possibly TRBD1 on 5 matching bases. This clonotype originated in a human donor with HPV-associated anogenital cancer. The biological material was taken from a patient who underwent chemoradiotherapy. This chain's CDR3 is CASSLGRAGRNTEAFF. The CDR3 DNA sequence: TGCGCCAGCAGCTTGGGTCGAGCAGGGAGGAACACTGAAGCTTTCTTT.